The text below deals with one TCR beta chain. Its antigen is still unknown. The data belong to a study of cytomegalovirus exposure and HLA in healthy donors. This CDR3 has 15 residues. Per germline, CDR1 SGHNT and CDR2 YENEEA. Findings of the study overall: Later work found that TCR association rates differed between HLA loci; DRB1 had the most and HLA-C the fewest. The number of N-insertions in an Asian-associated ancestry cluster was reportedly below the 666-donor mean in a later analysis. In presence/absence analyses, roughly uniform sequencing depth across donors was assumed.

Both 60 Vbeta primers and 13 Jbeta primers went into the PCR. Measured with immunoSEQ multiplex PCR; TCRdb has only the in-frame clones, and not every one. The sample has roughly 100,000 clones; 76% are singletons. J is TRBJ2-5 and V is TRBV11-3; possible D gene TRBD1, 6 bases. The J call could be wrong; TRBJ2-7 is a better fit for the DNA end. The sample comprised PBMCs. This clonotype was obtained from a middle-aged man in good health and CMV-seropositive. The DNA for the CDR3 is TGTGCCAGCAGCGTTGATCAGGGGCCCTCCTACGAGCAGTACTTC. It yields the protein CASSVDQGPSYEQYF.